Listed below are T cell receptor beta chains from one sample, sequenced in a study of blood T cell repertoires in COVID-19. Sequencing was performed with immunoSEQ multiplex PCR; in TCRdb, only in-frame clones are kept and a portion is missing. The data hold about 250,000 clones, with 75% to 90% observed a single time. Sequencing was carried out using PBMCs or T cells enriched from blood (not recorded which). The source of these receptors is a woman between 18 and 29 years old who had recovered from COVID-19. CDR3s include the opening cysteine and the closing phenylalanine or tryptophan. The order of the fields is J gene, clone size, D gene, V gene, CDR3 DNA, CDR3 protein. D genes are given only for firm matches. The size field is filled for only some rows; it gives once, few, many or a size class.

J gene: TRBJ1-1; clone size: once; D gene: .; V gene: TRBV7-9; CDR3 DNA: TGTGCCAGCAGCTTAGTTATCCAGGCGAACACTGAAGCTTTCTTT; CDR3 protein: CASSLVIQANTEAFF
J gene: TRBJ1-1; clone size: .; D gene: .; V gene: TRBV27; CDR3 DNA: TGTGCCAGCAGCCGCCTCAGTTTGAACACTGAAGCTTTCTTT; CDR3 protein: CASSRLSLNTEAFF
J gene: TRBJ2-3; clone size: .; D gene: TRBD2; V gene: TRBV11-3; CDR3 DNA: TGTGCCAGCAGCTTCGGGCGGGGGGATACGCAGTATTTT; CDR3 protein: CASSFGRGDTQYF
J gene: TRBJ2-7; clone size: .; D gene: TRBD1; V gene: TRBV5-1; CDR3 DNA: TGCGCCAGCAGCCGATACGCAGGGGGCTCCTACGAGCAGTACTTC; CDR3 protein: CASSRYAGGSYEQYF
J gene: TRBJ2-7; clone size: .; D gene: TRBD1; V gene: TRBV25-1; CDR3 DNA: TGTGCCAGCAGTGAACGTACCGGGACAGGGCCCCACGAGCAGTACTTC; CDR3 protein: CASSERTGTGPHEQYF
J gene: TRBJ2-7; clone size: .; D gene: TRBD1; V gene: TRBV12-3/TRBV12-4; CDR3 DNA: TGTGCCAGCAGTTTGAACAGGGGGCCCGAGCAGTACTTC; CDR3 protein: CASSLNRGPEQYF
J gene: TRBJ1-6; clone size: once; D gene: TRBD1; V gene: TRBV6-1; CDR3 DNA: TGTGCCAGCAGTGAGTCCCTGACAGGGGCCGGTAATTCACCCCTCCACTTT; CDR3 protein: CASSESLTGAGNSPLHF
J gene: TRBJ1-2; clone size: .; D gene: .; V gene: TRBV11-2; CDR3 DNA: TGTGCCAGCAGCTTACAGGGTGGCCGTGGCTATGGCTACACCTTC; CDR3 protein: CASSLQGGRGYGYTF
J gene: TRBJ1-1; clone size: .; D gene: .; V gene: TRBV9; CDR3 DNA: TGTGCCAGCAGCGTAGAGCGGGGCATAAGCACTGAAGCTTTCTTT; CDR3 protein: CASSVERGISTEAFF
J gene: TRBJ1-1; clone size: .; D gene: TRBD1; V gene: TRBV7-9; CDR3 DNA: TGTGCCAGCAGCTTAGTCCAGGGGGGCACTGAAGCTTTCTTT; CDR3 protein: CASSLVQGGTEAFF
J gene: TRBJ1-2; clone size: .; D gene: .; V gene: TRBV13; CDR3 DNA: TGTGCCAGCAGCTCCTATTGGCAGCTGACAAACTATGGCTACACCTTC; CDR3 protein: CASSSYWQLTNYGYTF
J gene: TRBJ1-2; clone size: once; D gene: TRBD1; V gene: TRBV2; CDR3 DNA: TGTGCCAGCAGTGATCCAGGGGGCGGAGGGGACTATGGCTACACCTTC; CDR3 protein: CASSDPGGGGDYGYTF
J gene: TRBJ2-3; clone size: .; D gene: .; V gene: TRBV18; CDR3 DNA: TGTGCCAGCTCACCGGGAGCCGGGACACACACAGATACGCAGTATTTT; CDR3 protein: CASSPGAGTHTDTQYF
J gene: TRBJ2-3; clone size: .; D gene: TRBD1; V gene: TRBV4-2; CDR3 DNA: TGTGCCAGCAGCCCGAACCCCGAGGGGGCTGGAAATACGCAGTATTTT; CDR3 protein: CASSPNPEGAGNTQYF
J gene: TRBJ1-3; clone size: .; D gene: TRBD1; V gene: TRBV5-1; CDR3 DNA: TGCGCCAGCAGCCCGACAGGGAGCTCTGGAAACACCATATATTTT; CDR3 protein: CASSPTGSSGNTIYF
J gene: TRBJ1-1; clone size: .; D gene: .; V gene: TRBV7-9; CDR3 DNA: TGTGCCAGCAGGCACAACATAGGGGACACTTTCCCGAACACTGAAGCTTTCTTT; CDR3 protein: CASRHNIGDTFPNTEAFF
J gene: TRBJ1-4; clone size: .; D gene: .; V gene: TRBV3-1/TRBV3-2; CDR3 DNA: TGTGCCAGCACTTCAGGGGCCAAACTGTTTTTT; CDR3 protein: CASTSGAKLFF
J gene: TRBJ2-5; clone size: .; D gene: TRBD1; V gene: TRBV28; CDR3 DNA: TGTGCCAGCAGTTCTCCAGGACAGGGGAGGGAGACCCAGTACTTC; CDR3 protein: CASSSPGQGRETQYF
J gene: TRBJ1-6; clone size: .; D gene: .; V gene: TRBV11-2; CDR3 DNA: TGTGCCAGCAGCTTAGTCCTTGGACAAGGGGCGATTAATTCACCCCTCCACTTT; CDR3 protein: CASSLVLGQGAINSPLHF
J gene: TRBJ2-7; clone size: .; D gene: TRBD2; V gene: TRBV5-6; CDR3 DNA: TGTGCCAGCAGCCTGGGTCTAGCGGGGACTTACCGCCACGAGCAGTACTTC; CDR3 protein: CASSLGLAGTYRHEQYF
J gene: TRBJ1-6; clone size: .; D gene: TRBD1; V gene: TRBV5-8; CDR3 DNA: TGTGCCAGCAGCTATAAGGGACAGGGGGCGAGGGATTCACCCCTCCACTTT; CDR3 protein: CASSYKGQGARDSPLHF
J gene: TRBJ1-1; clone size: few; D gene: .; V gene: TRBV5-1; CDR3 DNA: TGCGCCAGCAGCTCACCCCTTCGAGATGAAGCTTTCTTT; CDR3 protein: CASSSPLRDEAFF
J gene: TRBJ1-4; clone size: .; D gene: TRBD1; V gene: TRBV27; CDR3 DNA: TGTGCCAGCAGTCGGACAGGGGTCAGTGAAAAACTGTTTTTT; CDR3 protein: CASSRTGVSEKLFF
J gene: TRBJ1-4; clone size: once; D gene: TRBD1; V gene: TRBV15; CDR3 DNA: TGTGCCACCAGGACAGGGACGTTCGCTGAAAAACTGTTTTTT; CDR3 protein: CATRTGTFAEKLFF
J gene: TRBJ1-2; clone size: .; D gene: .; V gene: TRBV4-2; CDR3 DNA: TGTGCCAGCAGCCACAATTCCCCCAGGGACTATGGCTACACCTTC; CDR3 protein: CASSHNSPRDYGYTF
J gene: TRBJ1-4; clone size: .; D gene: TRBD1; V gene: TRBV28; CDR3 DNA: TGTGCCAGCATACAGGGGGGTCAGAATGAAAAACTGTTTTTT; CDR3 protein: CASIQGGQNEKLFF
J gene: TRBJ2-1; clone size: .; D gene: TRBD1; V gene: TRBV24-1; CDR3 DNA: TGTGCCACCAGGGACAGGGGTAATGAGCAGTTCTTC; CDR3 protein: CATRDRGNEQFF
J gene: TRBJ1-1; clone size: .; D gene: TRBD1; V gene: TRBV19; CDR3 DNA: TGTGCCAGTAGTTCGTGGGAACAGGGGAGTCTGAACACTGAAGCTTTCTTT; CDR3 protein: CASSSWEQGSLNTEAFF
J gene: TRBJ1-2; clone size: .; D gene: .; V gene: TRBV7-8; CDR3 DNA: TGTGCCAGCAGCTCAATACAGGGATTAGGGTACTATGGCTACACCTTC; CDR3 protein: CASSSIQGLGYYGYTF
J gene: TRBJ2-3; clone size: .; D gene: TRBD2; V gene: TRBV11-3; CDR3 DNA: TGTGCCAGCAGCTTAAGCGGGGAGCGGGGGACGCAGTATTTT; CDR3 protein: CASSLSGERGTQYF
J gene: TRBJ2-5; clone size: .; D gene: TRBD2; V gene: TRBV18; CDR3 DNA: TGTGCCAGCTCCCTTAGCGGGGGAAGACAAGAGACCCAGTACTTC; CDR3 protein: CASSLSGGRQETQYF
J gene: TRBJ1-5; clone size: .; D gene: TRBD1; V gene: TRBV28; CDR3 DNA: TGTGCCAGCAGTCCGATACAGGGGGCCGGCAATCAGCCCCAGCATTTT; CDR3 protein: CASSPIQGAGNQPQHF
J gene: TRBJ2-5; clone size: .; D gene: TRBD1; V gene: TRBV28; CDR3 DNA: TGTGCCAGCACCACCGTAGGACAGGGGGTTGAAGAGACCCAGTACTTC; CDR3 protein: CASTTVGQGVEETQYF
J gene: TRBJ2-1; clone size: .; D gene: .; V gene: TRBV4-1; CDR3 DNA: TGCGCCAGCAGCCATTGGACGGGGATTGAGCAGTTCTTC; CDR3 protein: CASSHWTGIEQFF
J gene: TRBJ1-1; clone size: .; D gene: TRBD1; V gene: TRBV28; CDR3 DNA: TGTGCCAGCAGTGGACAGGGGGCAAAGGTGACTGAAGCTTTCTTT; CDR3 protein: CASSGQGAKVTEAFF
J gene: TRBJ1-2; clone size: .; D gene: .; V gene: TRBV3-1/TRBV3-2; CDR3 DNA: TGTGCCAGCAGCCAAGAGGCGAGGGGCTACACCTTC; CDR3 protein: CASSQEARGYTF
J gene: TRBJ2-7; clone size: .; D gene: TRBD1; V gene: TRBV23-1; CDR3 DNA: TGCGCCAGCAGACCCGCAGGGGGTTTGGACGAGCAGTACTTC; CDR3 protein: CASRPAGGLDEQYF
J gene: TRBJ1-3; clone size: .; D gene: .; V gene: TRBV6-5; CDR3 DNA: TGTGCCAGCATGGCGGGGGGCACTGGAAACACCATATATTTT; CDR3 protein: CASMAGGTGNTIYF
J gene: TRBJ2-1; clone size: .; D gene: TRBD2; V gene: TRBV6-1; CDR3 DNA: TGTGCCAGCAGTGACATAGCGGGGGGGCATGAGCAGTTCTTC; CDR3 protein: CASSDIAGGHEQFF
J gene: TRBJ1-1; clone size: .; D gene: .; V gene: TRBV10-3; CDR3 DNA: TGTGCCATCAATACAGGGTGGAGTAACACTGAAGCTTTCTTT; CDR3 protein: CAINTGWSNTEAFF
J gene: TRBJ1-2; clone size: .; D gene: .; V gene: TRBV20-1; CDR3 DNA: TGCAGTGCTAGTGCGCTCGGGGGCTACACCTTC; CDR3 protein: CSASALGGYTF
J gene: TRBJ2-2; clone size: .; D gene: .; V gene: TRBV15; CDR3 DNA: TGTGCCACCAGCACTGACAGAACCGGGGAGCTGTTTTTT; CDR3 protein: CATSTDRTGELFF
J gene: TRBJ2-1; clone size: once; D gene: TRBD2; V gene: TRBV2; CDR3 DNA: TGTGCCAGCAGCGGTCAGGAGCGGGGGCCCAACAATGAGCAGTTCTTC; CDR3 protein: CASSGQERGPNNEQFF
J gene: TRBJ1-5; clone size: .; D gene: TRBD1; V gene: TRBV5-6; CDR3 DNA: TGTGCCAGCAGCTTAGGCAGGGGGTTAGATCAGCCCCAGCATTTT; CDR3 protein: CASSLGRGLDQPQHF
J gene: TRBJ2-6; clone size: .; D gene: TRBD2; V gene: TRBV3-1/TRBV3-2; CDR3 DNA: TGTGCCAGCAGCTGGACTAGCGTCATCTCTGGGGCCAACGTCCTGACTTTC; CDR3 protein: CASSWTSVISGANVLTF
J gene: TRBJ1-4; clone size: .; D gene: TRBD1; V gene: TRBV9; CDR3 DNA: TGTGCCAGCAGCGTAGCTGCAGGGGGTGGCGAAAAACTGTTTTTT; CDR3 protein: CASSVAAGGGEKLFF
J gene: TRBJ2-7; clone size: .; D gene: TRBD1; V gene: TRBV11-2; CDR3 DNA: TGTGCCAGCAGTTACGGACAGGGCTCCTACGAGCAGTACTTC; CDR3 protein: CASSYGQGSYEQYF
J gene: TRBJ1-5; clone size: .; D gene: TRBD1; V gene: TRBV10-3; CDR3 DNA: TGTGCCATCAGTGAACAGGGGGCGATTCAGCCCCAGCATTTT; CDR3 protein: CAISEQGAIQPQHF
J gene: TRBJ1-1; clone size: .; D gene: .; V gene: TRBV5-1; CDR3 DNA: TGCGCCAGCAGCTTAGGCCGGGATTATGAAGCTTTCTTT; CDR3 protein: CASSLGRDYEAFF
J gene: TRBJ2-7; clone size: .; D gene: .; V gene: TRBV13; CDR3 DNA: TGTGCCAGCAGCATCCAGGGGTTCCGCTCCTACGAGCAGTACTTC; CDR3 protein: CASSIQGFRSYEQYF
J gene: TRBJ2-2; clone size: .; D gene: .; V gene: TRBV7-6; CDR3 DNA: TGTGCCACAGAGCAGGTCACCGGGGAGCTGTTTTTT; CDR3 protein: CATEQVTGELFF
J gene: TRBJ1-2; clone size: .; D gene: .; V gene: TRBV14; CDR3 DNA: TGTGCCAGCAGCCAAGAGACAGGTAGCTATGGCTACACCTTC; CDR3 protein: CASSQETGSYGYTF
J gene: TRBJ2-1; clone size: .; D gene: TRBD1; V gene: TRBV18; CDR3 DNA: TGTGCCAGCTCACCACCCGGACAGGGGGGGAATGAGCAGTTCTTC; CDR3 protein: CASSPPGQGGNEQFF
J gene: TRBJ2-7; clone size: .; D gene: .; V gene: TRBV19; CDR3 DNA: TGTGCCAGTAGTATCGGAGCAGGGAACTACGAGCAGTACTTC; CDR3 protein: CASSIGAGNYEQYF
J gene: TRBJ2-3; clone size: .; D gene: .; V gene: TRBV4-1; CDR3 DNA: TGCGCCAGCAGCCAGCAGAGCACAGATACGCAGTATTTT; CDR3 protein: CASSQQSTDTQYF
J gene: TRBJ2-1; clone size: once; D gene: TRBD2; V gene: TRBV18; CDR3 DNA: TGTGCCAGCTCACCAACTAGCGGGGCTCACAATGAGCAGTTCTTC; CDR3 protein: CASSPTSGAHNEQFF
J gene: TRBJ1-1; clone size: .; D gene: .; V gene: TRBV6-1; CDR3 DNA: TGTGCCAGCAGTGACCAGGGCTTGAACACTGAAGCTTTCTTT; CDR3 protein: CASSDQGLNTEAFF